The clone carrying this T cell receptor (beta chain) was found a few times. Antigen: not known. These data belong to a study of cytomegalovirus exposure and HLA in healthy donors. Study summary: Out of 170 million or so T cells, an earlier analysis found around 120 million unique TCR beta sequences in total. Overall study results and limits: Fewer N-insertions (relative to the approximately 670-donor mean) were reportedly seen in an Asian-associated ancestry cluster in a later analysis.

CDR1 and CDR2 from the germline V gene are SEHNR and FQNEAQ (reference sequence). The CDR3 contains 13 residues. The V end lost 2 bases, the J end lost 8 bases, and 10 bases lay between the germline ends. The PCR had 60 Vbeta and 13 Jbeta primers. TCRdb's table, derived via immunoSEQ multiplex PCR, lists solely in-frame clones and lacks some. This repertoire shows fewer than 60,000 clones, roughly 50% found once; its top ten account for over 9.5%. The gene calls are TRBV7-9 and TRBJ2-1; tentative D call: TRBD1 (6 bases). The TCR originated in a human donor in good health. Sequenced input: PBMCs. CDR3 sequence: CASSLRRQDEQFF. CDR3 nucleotides: TGTGCCAGCAGCTTACGGAGACAGGATGAGCAGTTCTTC.